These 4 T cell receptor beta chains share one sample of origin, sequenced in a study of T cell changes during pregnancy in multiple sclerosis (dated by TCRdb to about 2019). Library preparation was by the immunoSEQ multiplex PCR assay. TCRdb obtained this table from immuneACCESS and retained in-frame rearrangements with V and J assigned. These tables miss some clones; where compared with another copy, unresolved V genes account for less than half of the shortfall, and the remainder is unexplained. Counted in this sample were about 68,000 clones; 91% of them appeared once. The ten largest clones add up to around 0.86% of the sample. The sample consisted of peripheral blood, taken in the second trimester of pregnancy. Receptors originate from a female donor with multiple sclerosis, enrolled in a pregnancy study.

The CDR3 DNA is TGTGCCAGCAGCGTAGCAGGGGCGTCGAGGGGGCTGAAGGGGATGACAGATACGCAGTATTTT. Amino acids: CASSVAGASRGLKGMTDTQYF. The chain carries TRBV9 and TRBJ2-3; 7 bases match TRBD1. Germline V gene sequence: CDR1 SGDLS, CDR2 YYNGEE. The CDR3 runs 21 residues. The junction had 22 bases not matched to a gene; V was cut back by 0 bases and J by 3 bases.

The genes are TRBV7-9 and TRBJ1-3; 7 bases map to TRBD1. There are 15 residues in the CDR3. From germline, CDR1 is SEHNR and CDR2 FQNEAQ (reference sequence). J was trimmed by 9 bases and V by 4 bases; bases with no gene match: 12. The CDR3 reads CASSSRGTRQGTIYF. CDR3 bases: TGTGCCAGCAGCTCCCGGGGGACTCGACAGGGCACCATATATTTT. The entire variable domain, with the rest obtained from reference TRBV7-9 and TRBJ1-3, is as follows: DTGVSQNPRHKITKRGQNVTFRCDPISEHNRLYWYRQTLGQGPEFLTYFQNEAQLEKSRLLSDRFSAERPKGSFSTLEIQRTEQGDSAMYLCASSSRGTRQGTIYFGEGSWLTVV.

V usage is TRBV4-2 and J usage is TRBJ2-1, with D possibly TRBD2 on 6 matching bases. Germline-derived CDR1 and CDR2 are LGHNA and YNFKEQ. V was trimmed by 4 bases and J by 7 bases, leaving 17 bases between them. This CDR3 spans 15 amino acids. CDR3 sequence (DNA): TGTGCCAGCAGCCTTGGGGACTCCCCCACAAATGAGCAGTTCTTC. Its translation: CASSLGDSPTNEQFF.

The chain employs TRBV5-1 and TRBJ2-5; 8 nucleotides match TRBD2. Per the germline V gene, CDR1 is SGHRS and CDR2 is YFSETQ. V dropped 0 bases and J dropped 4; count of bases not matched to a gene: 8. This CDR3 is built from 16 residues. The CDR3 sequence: CASSLVWSGGSETQYF. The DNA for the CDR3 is TGCGCCAGCAGCTTGGTTTGGAGCGGGGGATCAGAGACCCAGTACTTC.